Below, 10 T cell receptor beta chains from the same sample are listed, as sequenced in a study of T cell responses to AZD1222 COVID-19 vaccine. Method: immunoSEQ multiplex PCR; TCRdb's copy keeps in-frame clones and lacks some. In the table there are 140,000 to 150,000 clones, more than 70% of which are singletons. The sequenced sample was peripheral blood, obtained on day 0 of AZD1222 vaccination. These TCRs come from an adult in good health.

The gene calls are TRBV2 and TRBJ1-6; 7 nucleotides match TRBD1. The germline V gene has CDR1 SNHLY and CDR2 FYNNEI. The CDR3 length is 15 residues. The V segment lost 1 base and the J segment 7 bases; nucleotides outside the gene matches: 4. The CDR3 loop reads CASSEEGQLNSPLHF. The CDR3 region has the DNA TGTGCCAGCAGTGAAGAGGGACAGCTAAATTCACCCCTCCACTTT.

The CDR3 DNA sequence: TGTGCCAGCAGCATTTATAGGGATACGCAGTATTTT. It translates to CASSIYRDTQYF. This sequence joins TRBV7-2 and TRBJ2-3; the D is unclear. The V end was cut by 5 bases, the J end by 6 bases, with 9 bases between. Germline V gives CDR1 SGHTA, CDR2 FQGNSA. This CDR3 has 12 amino acids.

The chain joins TRBV5-6 to TRBJ1-1; D gene unclear. The CDR3 spans 14 residues. The V end was cut by 5 bases, the J end by 4 bases, with 15 bases between. In germline, CDR1 is SGHDT, CDR2 YYEEEE. For the CDR3, the DNA is TGTGCCAGCAGGGCCCGATTGATAGGCACTGAAGCTTTCTTT. It translates to CASRARLIGTEAFF. Full variable domain (missing parts from reference TRBV5-6 and TRBJ1-1): DAGVTQSPTHLIKTRGQQVTLRCSPKSGHDTVSWYQQALGQGPQFIFQYYEEEERQRGNFPDRFSGHQFPNYSSELNVNALLLGDSALYLCASRARLIGTEAFFGQGTRLTVV.

The rearrangement joins TRBV18 to TRBJ1-2, with D hard to call. Germline assignment: CDR1 KGHSH and CDR2 LQKENI. Trimming shortened V by 1 base and J by 0 bases, and 15 bases separated the two germline ends. This CDR3 is built from 17 residues. CDR3 residues: CASSPLEGMWSNYGYTF. CDR3 nucleotides: TGTGCCAGCTCACCACTCGAGGGAATGTGGTCTAACTATGGCTACACCTTC.

The chain employs TRBV7-9 and TRBJ2-2; D is uncertain. The CDR3 sequence is 12 residues long. Germline lookup yields CDR1 SEHNR and CDR2 FQNEAQ (reference sequence). Trimming took off 3 bases at V and 7 bases at J, with 6 bases between the two ends. CDR3 nucleotides: TGTGCCAGCAGCTTTGAACACGGGGAGCTGTTTTTT. Protein: CASSFEHGELFF.

The chain combines TRBV29-1 with TRBJ1-5, with 7 bases identical to TRBD1. Germline CDR1 is SQVTM and CDR2 is ANQGSEA. J lost 1 base, V lost 7 bases, and 7 bases had no gene match. The length of the CDR3 is 14 residues. Written as DNA, the CDR3 is TGCAGCGCCGCAGGGGGTGAAAGCAATCAGCCCCAGCATTTT. Translation: CSAAGGESNQPQHF.

The V call is TRBV3-1 (or the pseudogene TRBV3-2), the J call TRBJ1-1; unclear D gene. The CDR3 is 13 amino acids. Germline values: CDR1 LGHDT, CDR2 YNNKEL (reference sequence). V was clipped by 9 bases and J by 1 base, with 12 bases between them. The CDR3 here is CASRTVANTEAFF. In DNA form, the CDR3 reads TGTGCCAGTCGGACTGTAGCGAACACTGAAGCTTTCTTT.

This clone was found once. V usage is TRBV18 and J usage is TRBJ1-4; no clear D gene. V was trimmed by 4 bases and J by 6 bases, leaving 9 bases between them. Germline V lookup: CDR1 KGHSH, CDR2 LQKENI. The CDR3 is 13 amino acids. In nucleotides, the CDR3 is TGTGCCAGCTCACTCGGATCCGATGAAAAACTGTTTTTT. Translating gives CASSLGSDEKLFF.

This sequence joins TRBV6-6 and TRBJ1-4; D is ambiguous. This CDR3 contains 14 residues. V dropped 6 bases and J dropped 1 base, with 9 bases sitting between them. Looked up from germline, CDR1 is MNHNY and CDR2 is SVGAGI (reference sequence). The CDR3 region has the DNA TGTGCCAGCAGCCTACGGGGAACTAATGAAAAACTGTTTTTT. Translation gives CASSLRGTNEKLFF.

The CDR3 nucleotides read TGTGCCAGCTCACAGAGGGGACCCCGGGATTCACCCCTCCACTTT. Amino acids: CASSQRGPRDSPLHF. The gene calls are TRBV18 and TRBJ1-6, with D perhaps matching TRBD1 (5 bases). Trimming stripped 4 bases from V and 8 bases from J, with 15 bases between. The CDR3 runs to 15 residues. Germline assignment: CDR1 KGHSH and CDR2 LQKENI.